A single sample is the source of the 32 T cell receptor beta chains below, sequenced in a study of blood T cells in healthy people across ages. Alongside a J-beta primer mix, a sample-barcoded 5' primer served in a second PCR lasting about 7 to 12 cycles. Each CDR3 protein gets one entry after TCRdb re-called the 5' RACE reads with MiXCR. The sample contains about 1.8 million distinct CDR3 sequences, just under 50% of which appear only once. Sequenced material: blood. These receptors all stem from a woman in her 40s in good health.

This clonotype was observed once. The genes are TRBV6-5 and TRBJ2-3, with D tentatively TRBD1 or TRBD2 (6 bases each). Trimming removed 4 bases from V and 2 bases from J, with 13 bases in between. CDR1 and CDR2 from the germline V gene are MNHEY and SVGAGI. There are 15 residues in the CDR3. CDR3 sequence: CASSWRGAVTDTQYF. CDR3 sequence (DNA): TGTGCCAGCAGTTGGAGGGGGGCCGTCACAGATACGCAGTATTTT.

CDR3 amino acids: CAIRGDPPMDYTQYF. CDR3 DNA: TGTGCCATCAGGGGGGACCCTCCAATGGATTATACGCAGTATTTT. The chain has TRBV10-3 and TRBJ2-3, with D perhaps being TRBD1 or TRBD2 (5 bases each). This CDR3 spans 15 amino acids. Trimming left V 6 bases short and J 7 bases short, with 20 bases between. The germline V gene encodes CDR1 ENHRY and CDR2 SYGVKD.

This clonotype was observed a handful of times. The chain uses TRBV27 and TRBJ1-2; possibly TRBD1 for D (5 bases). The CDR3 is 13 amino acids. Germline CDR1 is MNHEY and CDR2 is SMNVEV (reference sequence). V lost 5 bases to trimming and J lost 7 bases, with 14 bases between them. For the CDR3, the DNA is TGTGCCAGCAGTCCTCGTGGGGCGAGTGGCTACACCTTC. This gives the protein CASSPRGASGYTF.

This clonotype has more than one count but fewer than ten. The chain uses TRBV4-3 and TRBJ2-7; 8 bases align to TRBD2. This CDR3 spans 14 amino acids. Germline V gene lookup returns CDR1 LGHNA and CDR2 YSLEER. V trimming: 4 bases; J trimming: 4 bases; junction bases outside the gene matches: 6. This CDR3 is CASSPKTSEYEQYF. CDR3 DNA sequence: TGCGCCAGCAGCCCAAAGACTAGCGAGTACGAGCAGTACTTC.

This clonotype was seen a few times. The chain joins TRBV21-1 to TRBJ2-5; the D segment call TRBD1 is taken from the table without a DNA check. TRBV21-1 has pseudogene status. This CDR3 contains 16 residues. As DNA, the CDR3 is TGTGCCAGCAGCACCCGAGACAGGGGGTTAGGCGAGACCCAGTACTTC. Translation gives CASSTRDRGLGETQYF.

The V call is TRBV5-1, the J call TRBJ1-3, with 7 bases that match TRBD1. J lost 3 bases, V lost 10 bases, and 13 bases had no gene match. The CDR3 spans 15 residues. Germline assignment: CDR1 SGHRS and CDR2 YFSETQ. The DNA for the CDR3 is TGCGCCTCTCAGGTTGGGACAGAGGATGGAAACACCATATATTTT. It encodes CASQVGTEDGNTIYF. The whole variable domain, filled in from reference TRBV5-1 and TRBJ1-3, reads KAGVTQTPRYLIKTRGQQVTLSCSPISGHRSVSWYQQTPGQGLQFLFEYFSETQRNKGNFPGRFSGRQFSNSRSEMNVSTLELGDSALYLCASQVGTEDGNTIYFGEGSWLTVV.

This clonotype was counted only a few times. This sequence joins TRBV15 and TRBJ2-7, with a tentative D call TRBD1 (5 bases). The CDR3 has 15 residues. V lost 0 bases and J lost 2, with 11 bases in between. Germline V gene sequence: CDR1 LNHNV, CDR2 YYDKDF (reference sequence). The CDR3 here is CATSRDIGQTYEQYF. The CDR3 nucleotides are TGTGCCACCAGCAGAGATATCGGACAAACCTACGAGCAGTACTTC.

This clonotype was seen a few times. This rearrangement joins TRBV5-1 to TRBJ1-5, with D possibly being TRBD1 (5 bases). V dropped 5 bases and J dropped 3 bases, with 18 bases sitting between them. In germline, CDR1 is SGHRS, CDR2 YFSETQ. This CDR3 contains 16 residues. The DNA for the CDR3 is TGCGCCAGCAGGAGGGGACCTGAACTAAACAATCAGCCCCAGCATTTT. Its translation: CASRRGPELNNQPQHF.

CDR3 bases: TGTGCCAGCAACAAAAAGGACAGGGAGTACGAGCAGTACTTC. It yields the protein CASNKKDREYEQYF. The chain couples TRBV21-1 to TRBJ2-7; TRBD1, as called in the table, went unchecked against the DNA. TRBV21-1 is noted as a pseudogene. The CDR3 spans 14 residues.

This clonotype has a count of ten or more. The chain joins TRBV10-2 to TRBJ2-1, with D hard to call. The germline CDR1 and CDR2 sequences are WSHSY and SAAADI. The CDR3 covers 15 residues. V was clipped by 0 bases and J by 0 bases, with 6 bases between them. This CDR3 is CASSESMSSYNEQFF. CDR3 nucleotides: TGCGCCAGCAGTGAGTCGATGAGCTCCTACAATGAGCAGTTCTTC.

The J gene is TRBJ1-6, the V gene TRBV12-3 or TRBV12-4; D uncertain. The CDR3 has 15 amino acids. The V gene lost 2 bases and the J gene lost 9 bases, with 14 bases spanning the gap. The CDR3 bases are TGTGCCAGCAGTTTATCGGGTCGATGGGGTTCACCCCTCCACTTT. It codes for CASSLSGRWGSPLHF.

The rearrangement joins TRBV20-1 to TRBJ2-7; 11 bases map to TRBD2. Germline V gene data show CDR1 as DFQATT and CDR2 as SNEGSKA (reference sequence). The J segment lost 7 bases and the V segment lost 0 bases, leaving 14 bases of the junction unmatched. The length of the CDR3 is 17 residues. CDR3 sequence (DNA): TGCAGTGCTAGAGATCATAGCGGGGGGGCATCCTACAATGAGCAGTACTTC. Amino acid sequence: CSARDHSGGASYNEQYF.

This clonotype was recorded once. This chain's CDR3 is CASSEAGTGAYEQYF. DNA of the CDR3: TGTGCCAGCAGTGAGGCCGGGACAGGGGCGTACGAGCAGTACTTC. The chain couples TRBV27 to TRBJ2-4, with 10 bases aligning to TRBD1. The J call may be wrong; the DNA end is better matched by TRBJ2-7. CDR1 and CDR2 from the germline V gene are MNHEY and SMNVEV (reference sequence). The CDR3 runs to 15 residues.

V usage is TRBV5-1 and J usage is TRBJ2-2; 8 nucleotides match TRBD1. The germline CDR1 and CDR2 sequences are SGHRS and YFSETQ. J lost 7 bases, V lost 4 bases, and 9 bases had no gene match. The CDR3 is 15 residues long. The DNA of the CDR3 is TGCGCCAGCAGCGACAGGGGCAATCGGAACGGGGAGCTGTTTTTT. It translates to CASSDRGNRNGELFF.

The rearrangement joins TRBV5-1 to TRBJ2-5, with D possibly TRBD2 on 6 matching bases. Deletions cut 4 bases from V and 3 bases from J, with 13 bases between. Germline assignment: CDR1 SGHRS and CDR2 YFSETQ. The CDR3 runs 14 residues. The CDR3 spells CASSRRGPEETQYF. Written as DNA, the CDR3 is TGCGCCAGCAGCCGGCGGGGACCCGAAGAGACCCAGTACTTC.

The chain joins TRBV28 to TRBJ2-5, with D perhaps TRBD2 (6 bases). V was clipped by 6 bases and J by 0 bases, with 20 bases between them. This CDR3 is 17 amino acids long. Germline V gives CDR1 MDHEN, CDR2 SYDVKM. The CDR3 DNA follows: TGTGCCAGCAGCCTACATCCCGGGACTCCGTACCAAGAGACCCAGTACTTC. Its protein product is CASSLHPGTPYQETQYF.

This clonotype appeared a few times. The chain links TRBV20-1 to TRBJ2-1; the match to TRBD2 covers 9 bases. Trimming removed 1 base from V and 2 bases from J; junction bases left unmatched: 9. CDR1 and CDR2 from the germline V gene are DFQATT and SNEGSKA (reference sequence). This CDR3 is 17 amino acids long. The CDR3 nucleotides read TGCAGTGCTAGAGGGGAGGCTAGCGGGGCTACCTACAATGAGCAGTTCTTC. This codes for CSARGEASGATYNEQFF.

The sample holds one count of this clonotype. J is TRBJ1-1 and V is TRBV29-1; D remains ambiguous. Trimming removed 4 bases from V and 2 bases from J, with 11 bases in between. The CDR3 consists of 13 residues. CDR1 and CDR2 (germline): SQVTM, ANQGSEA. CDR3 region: CSVGVGGNTEAFF. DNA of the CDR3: TGCAGCGTTGGGGTGGGCGGAAACACTGAAGCTTTCTTT.

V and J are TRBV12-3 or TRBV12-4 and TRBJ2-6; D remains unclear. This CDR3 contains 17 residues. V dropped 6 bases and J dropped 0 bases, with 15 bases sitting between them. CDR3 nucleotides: TGTGCCAGCAGAGGATTGGATAACAGCTCTGGGGCCAACGTCCTGACTTTC. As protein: CASRGLDNSSGANVLTF.

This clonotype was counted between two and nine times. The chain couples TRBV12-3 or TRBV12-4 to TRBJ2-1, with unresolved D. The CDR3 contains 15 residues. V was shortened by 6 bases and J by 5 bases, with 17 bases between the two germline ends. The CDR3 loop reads CASSQHKTDNNEQFF. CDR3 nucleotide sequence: TGTGCCAGCAGCCAGCACAAAACTGATAACAATGAGCAGTTCTTC.

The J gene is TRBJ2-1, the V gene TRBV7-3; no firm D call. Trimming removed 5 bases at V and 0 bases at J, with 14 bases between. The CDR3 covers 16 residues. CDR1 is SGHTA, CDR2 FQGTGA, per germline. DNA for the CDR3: TGTGCCAGCAGCCTGTCATTCTCGAGCTCCTACAATGAGCAGTTCTTC. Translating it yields CASSLSFSSSYNEQFF.

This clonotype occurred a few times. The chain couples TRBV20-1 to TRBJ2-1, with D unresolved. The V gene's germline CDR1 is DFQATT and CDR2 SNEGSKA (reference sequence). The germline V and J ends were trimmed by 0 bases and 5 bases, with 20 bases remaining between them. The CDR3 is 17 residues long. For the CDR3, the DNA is TGCAGTGCTAGAGATCTAGGTCGGGCAGAATTTGACAATGAGCAGTTCTTC. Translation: CSARDLGRAEFDNEQFF.

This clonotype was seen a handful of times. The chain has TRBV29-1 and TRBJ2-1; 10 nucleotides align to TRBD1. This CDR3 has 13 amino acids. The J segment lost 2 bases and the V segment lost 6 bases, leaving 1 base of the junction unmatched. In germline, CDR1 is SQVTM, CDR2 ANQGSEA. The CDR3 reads CSVGTGAYNEQFF. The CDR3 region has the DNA TGCAGCGTCGGGACAGGGGCCTACAATGAGCAGTTCTTC.

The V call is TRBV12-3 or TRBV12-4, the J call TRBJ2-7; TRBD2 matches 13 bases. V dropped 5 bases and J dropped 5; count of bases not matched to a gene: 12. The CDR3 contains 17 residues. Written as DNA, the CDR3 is TGTGCCAGCAGTCCGCAGCAACTAGCGGGGGGGCCGGACGAGCAGTACTTC. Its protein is CASSPQQLAGGPDEQYF.

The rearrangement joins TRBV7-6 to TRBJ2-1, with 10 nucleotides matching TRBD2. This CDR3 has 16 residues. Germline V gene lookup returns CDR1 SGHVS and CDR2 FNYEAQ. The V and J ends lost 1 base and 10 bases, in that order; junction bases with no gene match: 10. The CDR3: CASSLGSSGGSGEQFF. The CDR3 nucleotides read TGTGCCAGCAGCTTAGGGTCTAGCGGGGGCTCTGGGGAGCAGTTCTTC. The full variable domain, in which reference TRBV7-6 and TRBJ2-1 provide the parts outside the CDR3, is GAGVSQSPRYKVTKRGQDVALRCDPISGHVSLYWYRQALGQGPEFLTYFNYEAQQDKSGLPNDRFSAERPEGSISTLTIQRTEQRDSAMYRCASSLGSSGGSGEQFFGPGTRLTVL.

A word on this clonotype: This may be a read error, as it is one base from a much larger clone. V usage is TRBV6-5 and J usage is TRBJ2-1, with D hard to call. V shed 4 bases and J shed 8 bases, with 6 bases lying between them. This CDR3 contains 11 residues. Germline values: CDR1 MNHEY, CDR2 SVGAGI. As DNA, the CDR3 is TGTGCCAGCAGTTTTTGGGATGAGCAGTTCTTC. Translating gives CASSFWDEQFF.

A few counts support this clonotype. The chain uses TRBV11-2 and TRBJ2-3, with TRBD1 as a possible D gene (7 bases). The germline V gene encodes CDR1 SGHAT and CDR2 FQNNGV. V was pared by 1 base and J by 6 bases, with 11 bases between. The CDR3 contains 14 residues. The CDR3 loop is CASSLGLGGDTQYF. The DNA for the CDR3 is TGTGCCAGCAGCTTAGGACTAGGGGGCGATACGCAGTATTTT.

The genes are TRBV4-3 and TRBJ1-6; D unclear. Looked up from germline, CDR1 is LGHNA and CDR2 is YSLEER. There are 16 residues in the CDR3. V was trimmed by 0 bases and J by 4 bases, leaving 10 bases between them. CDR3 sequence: CASSQDLGFYNSPLHF. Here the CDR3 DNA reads TGCGCCAGCAGCCAAGATCTGGGGTTTTATAATTCACCCCTCCACTTT.

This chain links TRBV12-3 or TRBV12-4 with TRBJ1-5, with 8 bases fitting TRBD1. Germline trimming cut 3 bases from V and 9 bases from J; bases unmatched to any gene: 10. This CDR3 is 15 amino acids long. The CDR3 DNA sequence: TGTGCCAGCAGTTTCTCAGGGGGCTCGAGTCGGCCCCAGCATTTT. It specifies CASSFSGGSSRPQHF.

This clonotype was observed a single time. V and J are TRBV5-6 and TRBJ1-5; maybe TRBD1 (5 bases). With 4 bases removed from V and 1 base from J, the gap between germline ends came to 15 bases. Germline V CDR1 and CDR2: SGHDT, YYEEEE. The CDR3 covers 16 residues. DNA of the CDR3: TGTGCCAGCAGCACGAGCACAGGAATAAGCAATCAGCCCCAGCATTTT. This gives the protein CASSTSTGISNQPQHF.

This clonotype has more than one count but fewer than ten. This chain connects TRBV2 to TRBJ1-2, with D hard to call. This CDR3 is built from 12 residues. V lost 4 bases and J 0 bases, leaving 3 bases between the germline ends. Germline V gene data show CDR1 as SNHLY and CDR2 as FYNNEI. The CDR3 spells CASSGANYGYTF. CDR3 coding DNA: TGTGCCAGCAGTGGGGCTAACTATGGCTACACCTTC.

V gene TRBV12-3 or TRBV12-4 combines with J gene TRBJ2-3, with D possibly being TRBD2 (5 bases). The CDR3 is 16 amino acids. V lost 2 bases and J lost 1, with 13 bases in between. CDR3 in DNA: TGTGCCAGCAGTTTAAAAGGCAGAGCGGGCACAGATACGCAGTATTTT. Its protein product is CASSLKGRAGTDTQYF.